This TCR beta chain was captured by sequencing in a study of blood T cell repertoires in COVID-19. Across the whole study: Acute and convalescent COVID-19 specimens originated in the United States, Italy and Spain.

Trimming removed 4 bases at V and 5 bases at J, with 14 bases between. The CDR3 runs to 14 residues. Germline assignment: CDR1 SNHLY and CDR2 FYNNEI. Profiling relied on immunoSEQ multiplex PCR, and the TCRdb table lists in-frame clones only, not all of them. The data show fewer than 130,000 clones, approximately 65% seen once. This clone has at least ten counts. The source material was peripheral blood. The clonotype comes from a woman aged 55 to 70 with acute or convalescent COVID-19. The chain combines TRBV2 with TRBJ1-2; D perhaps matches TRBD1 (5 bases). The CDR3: CASSADRKGYGYTF. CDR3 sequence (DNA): TGTGCCAGCAGTGCTGACAGAAAAGGGTATGGCTACACCTTC.